These T cell receptor beta chains were read from a single sample in a study of Ad26.COV2.S vaccination and SARS-CoV-2 variants. Assay: immunoSEQ multiplex PCR; the TCRdb copy retains only in-frame clones and omits some. The sample holds hundreds of thousands of clones, around nine tenths seen once. Source: peripheral blood, taken in a trial of Ad26.COV2.S vaccine versus placebo. The receptors come from a person aged 18-60 years who received the Ad26.COV2.S COVID-19 vaccine or a placebo. Both conserved end residues are part of each CDR3. A D gene is named only where the DNA matches it firmly. Clone sizes are given selectively: once, few, many, or a class where the clone is expanded.

NA,TRBJ2-7,TRBD2,TRBV7-2,CASSYRTSGTYEQYF,TGTGCCAGCAGCTACCGGACTAGCGGGACCTACGAGCAGTACTTC
once,TRBJ2-1,NA,TRBV5-1,CASSLATGRLGDEQFF,TGCGCCAGCAGCTTGGCGACAGGACGGTTGGGGGATGAGCAGTTCTTC
NA,TRBJ1-5,NA,TRBV19,CASIPRGGEWQPQHF,TGTGCCAGTATTCCCCGAGGAGGGGAATGGCAGCCCCAGCATTTT
NA,TRBJ2-2,TRBD2,TRBV7-2,CASSPGLAGVVTGELFF,TGTGCCAGCAGCCCCGGACTAGCGGGAGTGGTCACCGGGGAGCTGTTTTTT
NA,TRBJ2-3,TRBD2,TRBV15,CATSSLGLAASTDTQYF,TGTGCCACCAGCAGCCTGGGACTAGCGGCTAGCACAGATACGCAGTATTTT
NA,TRBJ2-7,TRBD2,TRBV12-3/TRBV12-4,CASSSGTSGEQYF,TGTGCCAGCAGTTCCGGGACTAGCGGCGAGCAGTACTTC
NA,TRBJ1-6,NA,TRBV7-2,CASSLAVIDSSYNSPLHF,TGTGCCAGCAGCTTAGCTGTTATCGACAGCTCCTATAATTCACCCCTCCACTTT
NA,TRBJ2-1,TRBD2,TRBV27,CASSPGTSGRAEQFF,TGTGCCAGCAGCCCCGGGACTAGCGGGAGGGCAGAGCAGTTCTTC
NA,TRBJ1-1,NA,TRBV19,CASSMEQFTEAFF,TGTGCCAGTAGTATGGAACAGTTCACTGAAGCTTTCTTT
once,TRBJ2-5,NA,TRBV20-1,CSASGETQYF,TGCAGTGCTAGCGGGGAGACCCAGTACTTC
NA,TRBJ2-7,NA,TRBV10-3,CAISDSGRGSYEQYF,TGTGCCATCAGTGACTCGGGACGCGGCTCCTACGAGCAGTACTTC
NA,TRBJ2-3,NA,TRBV6-5,CASSLSGGTDTQYF,TGTGCCAGCAGCCTAAGTGGCGGCACAGATACGCAGTATTTT
NA,TRBJ2-5,TRBD1,TRBV3-1/TRBV3-2,CASSPTGTGARPETQYF,TGTGCCAGCAGCCCGACCGGGACAGGGGCCCGCCCGGAGACCCAGTACTTC
NA,TRBJ2-1,NA,TRBV4-3,CASSQDPGYEQFF,TGCGCCAGCAGCCAAGACCCTGGATATGAGCAGTTCTTC
NA,TRBJ2-2,NA,TRBV7-8,CAGQHTGELFF,TGTGCCGGCCAACACACCGGGGAGCTGTTTTTT
NA,TRBJ2-3,TRBD2,TRBV4-3,CASSQDHLSAGVTDTQYF,TGCGCCAGCAGCCAAGACCATCTCTCAGCGGGGGTTACAGATACGCAGTATTTT
NA,TRBJ2-4,NA,TRBV5-1,CASSVDTSLLQYF,TGCGCCAGCAGCGTGGACACCAGTTTACTTCAGTACTTC
NA,TRBJ2-1,NA,TRBV10-1,CASSGTRGYNEQFF,TGCGCCAGCAGTGGAACCAGGGGCTACAATGAGCAGTTCTTC
NA,TRBJ1-2,TRBD1,TRBV6-5,CASSPGTGGWGYTF,TGTGCCAGCAGCCCCGGGACAGGGGGCTGGGGCTACACCTTC
NA,TRBJ2-3,NA,TRBV11-2,CASSLGLVGATSTDTQYF,TGTGCCAGCAGCTTAGGGTTAGTGGGGGCGACTAGCACAGATACGCAGTATTTT
few,TRBJ1-6,NA,TRBV15,CATSRGAGGNSPLHF,TGTGCCACCAGCAGAGGGGCGGGAGGTAATTCACCCCTCCACTTT
NA,TRBJ2-4,NA,TRBV7-2,CASSFLGTYENIQYF,TGTGCCAGCAGCTTCCTCGGGACTTACGAAAACATTCAGTACTTC
NA,TRBJ2-7,TRBD2,TRBV30,CAWTRLAGVYEQYF,TGTGCCTGGACAAGACTAGCGGGGGTCTACGAGCAGTACTTC
NA,TRBJ1-1,TRBD1,TRBV5-1,CASSSGQGAHTEAFF,TGCGCCAGCAGCTCGGGACAGGGGGCGCACACTGAAGCTTTCTTT
NA,TRBJ2-7,NA,TRBV10-3,CAISPGGGASYEQYF,TGTGCCATCAGTCCCGGAGGGGGTGCATCCTACGAGCAGTACTTC
NA,TRBJ2-7,NA,TRBV9,CASSSGGINEQYF,TGTGCCAGCAGCTCGGGGGGCATAAACGAGCAGTACTTC
few,TRBJ2-2,NA,TRBV4-1,CASSQQTLPGELFF,TGCGCCAGCAGCCAGCAGACACTCCCCGGGGAGCTGTTTTTT
NA,TRBJ2-7,NA,TRBV30,CAWNPGLGYEQYF,TGTGCCTGGAATCCAGGATTAGGGTACGAGCAGTACTTC
once,TRBJ2-7,NA,TRBV7-8,CASSLVGSVFSSYEQYF,TGTGCCAGCAGCTTAGTAGGGAGCGTATTCTCCTCCTACGAGCAGTACTTC
NA,TRBJ2-1,NA,TRBV5-4,CASSLEGQLPNNEQFF,TGTGCCAGCAGCTTGGAGGGCCAATTACCGAACAATGAGCAGTTCTTC
NA,TRBJ2-2,TRBD2,TRBV7-6,CASDAVAGAGELFF,TGTGCCAGCGACGCGGTAGCGGGAGCCGGGGAGCTGTTTTTT
NA,TRBJ2-7,NA,TRBV9,CASSVDPTYEQYF,TGTGCCAGCAGCGTAGACCCGACCTACGAGCAGTACTTC
NA,TRBJ1-2,NA,TRBV9,CASSPTGVAGYTF,TGTGCCAGCAGCCCCACAGGAGTTGCGGGCTACACCTTC
NA,TRBJ2-3,NA,TRBV15,CATSRPLLGASTDTQYF,TGTGCCACCAGCAGACCTCTTCTGGGGGCTAGCACAGATACGCAGTATTTT
NA,TRBJ1-2,TRBD1,TRBV2,CASSSKQGAAVVGYTF,TGTGCCAGCAGCTCCAAACAGGGGGCAGCGGTAGTTGGCTACACCTTC
few,TRBJ2-7,NA,TRBV19,CASSISGSYEQYF,TGTGCCAGTAGTATCAGCGGCTCCTACGAGCAGTACTTC
NA,TRBJ2-3,NA,TRBV7-2,CASSWGGPSTDTQYF,TGTGCCAGCAGCTGGGGAGGCCCTAGCACAGATACGCAGTATTTT
NA,TRBJ1-2,TRBD1,TRBV27,CASSFLDRDRGYTF,TGTGCCAGCAGTTTTCTGGACAGGGACCGTGGCTACACCTTC
NA,TRBJ2-7,TRBD2,TRBV3-1/TRBV3-2,CASSRGTSGTYEQYF,TGTGCCAGCAGCCGGGGGACTAGCGGAACCTACGAGCAGTACTTC
once,TRBJ2-1,NA,TRBV29-1,CSVEVPRGLYNEQFF,TGCAGCGTTGAAGTGCCCAGGGGCTTGTACAATGAGCAGTTCTTC
NA,TRBJ2-3,NA,TRBV2,CATRLSSTDTQYF,TGTGCCACAAGGCTCTCCAGCACAGATACGCAGTATTTT
NA,TRBJ1-1,NA,TRBV5-1,CASSPRGGEGNTEAFF,TGCGCCAGCAGCCCTCGTGGAGGGGAGGGAAACACTGAAGCTTTCTTT